This record looks at one TCR beta chain sequence and its context. The sample belongs to a study of identical twins. TCRdb fed the 5' RACE reads into MiXCR, producing one record per CDR3 protein. Here the sample spans 570,000 or so distinct CDR3 sequences, approximately 9.6% being singletons. Germline V CDR1 and CDR2: LGHNA, YSLEER. This CDR3 spans 17 amino acids. Trimming removed 0 bases from V and 4 bases from J; junction bases left unmatched: 8. These data also featured in a second study, about yellow fever vaccine responses in identical twins.

This chain links TRBV4-3 with TRBJ2-5, with 10 bases that match TRBD1. The sample was PBMCs. This receptor was identified in a woman under 30 in good health. The CDR3 loop is CASSQDPGTGVLETQYF. For the CDR3, the DNA is TGCGCCAGCAGCCAAGACCCCGGGACAGGGGTTCTAGAGACCCAGTACTTC.